These 12 T cell receptor beta chains originate from one sample sequenced in a study of T cells expressing NK-cell markers. TCRdb re-called the 5' RACE reads, yielding one record per CDR3 amino acid sequence without DNA. The sample totals 200,000 to 300,000 distinct CDR3 sequences. The sample consisted of blood T cells: a sorted CD56 or NKG2C T cell subset, CD4+ or CD8+ T cells, or bulk PBMC T cells (not recorded which). These receptor sequences come from a man aged 18-30 years in good health.

The rearrangement joins TRBV20-1 to TRBJ1-2; TCRdb lists TRBD1, though no DNA is available to test this call. This CDR3 contains 12 residues. Germline assignment: CDR1 DFQATT and CDR2 SNEGSKA (reference sequence). The CDR3 here is CSASPGSYGYTF.

This chain uses TRBV28 with TRBJ2-7; no DNA is available, so the TRBD2 call from TCRdb remains unchecked. CDR1 MDHEN and CDR2 SYDVKM come from the germline V gene. The CDR3 is 15 amino acids. The CDR3 sequence is CASSLLVGGPGEQYF.

The CDR3 loop is CSANPRGLTYEQYF. V usage is TRBV20-1 and J usage is TRBJ2-7; there is no DNA to check the TCRdb D call of TRBD1. CDR1 and CDR2 (germline): DFQATT, SNEGSKA (reference sequence). The CDR3 is 14 residues long.

J is TRBJ1-1 and V is TRBV29-1. CDR1 is SQVTM and CDR2 is ANQGSEA in the germline V gene. This CDR3 has 14 residues. CDR3 loop: CSVVVRSRNTEAFF.

The genes are TRBV12-3 or TRBV12-4 and TRBJ2-1; TCRdb's D call, TRBD1, is unchecked because there is no DNA. The length of the CDR3 is 13 residues. This CDR3 is CASSLDRGNEQFF.

The chain links TRBV5-5 to TRBJ2-7; the D gene TCRdb calls, TRBD1, cannot be checked with no DNA. Germline lookup yields CDR1 SGHKS and CDR2 YYEKEE (reference sequence). The CDR3 totals 14 residues. CDR3 loop: CASSSRTGSDEQYF.

CDR3 loop: CASSRQGAPSDTQYF. The chain recombines TRBV12-3 or TRBV12-4 with TRBJ2-3; TCRdb indicates TRBD1, and absent DNA this call remains unverified. The CDR3 has 15 amino acids.

The chain joins TRBV20-1 to TRBJ2-7; without DNA, the TCRdb call of TRBD1 cannot be checked. The length of the CDR3 is 15 residues. Germline V gene sequence: CDR1 DFQATT, CDR2 SNEGSKA (reference sequence). The CDR3 reads CSAREPGQDLYEQYF.

The rearrangement uses TRBV28 and TRBJ1-4; absent DNA, TCRdb's TRBD1 call cannot be checked. The length of the CDR3 is 14 residues. Per germline, CDR1 MDHEN and CDR2 SYDVKM. The CDR3 reads CASSLSGTLRKLFF.

The chain recombines TRBV10-3 with TRBJ2-2; TCRdb indicates TRBD1, and absent DNA this call remains unverified. This CDR3 contains 16 residues. From germline, CDR1 is ENHRY and CDR2 SYGVKD. CDR3 residues: CAISEGGGMNTGELFF.

The V gene is TRBV7-6, the J gene TRBJ2-1; TCRdb outputs TRBD1, but without DNA this stays unchecked. The CDR3 is 13 amino acids. Looked up from germline, CDR1 is SGHVS and CDR2 is FNYEAQ. This CDR3 is CASSRNIRDEQFF. Filled out from reference TRBV7-6 and TRBJ2-1, the complete variable domain reads GAGVSQSPRYKVTKRGQDVALRCDPISGHVSLYWYRQALGQGPEFLTYFNYEAQQDKSGLPNDRFSAERPEGSISTLTIQRTEQRDSAMYRCASSRNIRDEQFFGPGTRLTVL.

The genes are TRBV9 and TRBJ2-1; the D call from TCRdb, TRBD2, cannot be confirmed without DNA. In germline, CDR1 is SGDLS, CDR2 YYNGEE. CDR3 length: 15 amino acids. The CDR3 sequence is CASSVGGRGYNEQFF. The full variable domain, its missing parts supplied by reference TRBV9 and TRBJ2-1, is DSGVTQTPKHLITATGQRVTLRCSPRSGDLSVYWYQQSLDQGLQFLIQYYNGEERAKGNILERFSAQQFPDLHSELNLSSLELGDSALYFCASSVGGRGYNEQFFGPGTRLTVL.